This T cell receptor beta chain was obtained from a study of response to subunit inactivated influenza vaccine. TCRdb re-called the RT-PCR reads through MiXCR, storing one row per CDR3 protein. The table records more than 150,000 distinct CDR3 sequences, about 10% of them present only once. V was pared by 4 bases and J by 2 bases, with 8 bases of the junction left unmatched. Germline V gene lookup returns CDR1 SGHRS and CDR2 YFSETQ. The CDR3 contains 15 residues. This clonotype has a count of ten or more. The antigen remains unidentified. Notes on the study in general: The authors proposed limited new T cell recruitment per seasonal influenza vaccination.

V gene TRBV5-1 combines with J gene TRBJ2-7; 8 nucleotides line up with TRBD1. The clonotype originates from a man aged 50-75 years who received an inactivated influenza vaccine. The sample was CD8+ T cells sorted from PBMCs, taken roughly 24 months after vaccination. Here the CDR3 reads CASSHGDRNTYEQYF. CDR3 nucleotide sequence: TGCGCCAGCAGCCACGGGGACAGGAACACCTACGAGCAGTACTTC.